This is a list of T cell receptor beta chains from one sample in a study of identifying expanded T cells in peripheral blood. Generated by immunoSEQ multiplex PCR, the TCRdb table keeps only in-frame clones and is missing some. The table lists tens of thousands of clones, roughly 87% of them singletons. Specimen: blood. These receptors originate from a person between 18 and 75 years old in good health. Both conserved end residues are part of each CDR3. The D gene is left open where the match is weak. Rows may omit the clone size; those that give it use once, few, many or a size class.

abundance: NA; v_gene: TRBV7-2; d_gene: NA; j_gene: TRBJ1-5; CDR3aa: CASSLTGSRQPQHF; CDR3nt: TGTGCCAGCAGCTTAACAGGGTCACGCCAGCCCCAGCATTTT
abundance: NA; v_gene: TRBV14; d_gene: NA; j_gene: TRBJ1-4; CDR3aa: CASSQDWATKLFF; CDR3nt: TGTGCCAGCAGCCAAGATTGGGCAACGAAACTGTTTTTT
abundance: NA; v_gene: TRBV27; d_gene: NA; j_gene: TRBJ2-7; CDR3aa: CASSLFQDGEQYF; CDR3nt: TGTGCCAGCAGTTTGTTCCAGGATGGAGAGCAGTACTTC
abundance: NA; v_gene: TRBV11-3; d_gene: TRBD1; j_gene: TRBJ2-5; CDR3aa: CASSLNPRTGETQYF; CDR3nt: TGTGCCAGCAGCTTAAATCCCCGGACAGGGGAGACCCAGTACTTC
abundance: NA; v_gene: TRBV6-1; d_gene: TRBD1; j_gene: TRBJ1-3; CDR3aa: CASSGRDRGVSGNTIYF; CDR3nt: TGTGCCAGCAGTGGCCGGGACAGGGGGGTCTCTGGAAACACCATATATTTT
abundance: NA; v_gene: TRBV25-1; d_gene: TRBD1; j_gene: TRBJ1-4; CDR3aa: CASSVQGGEKLFF; CDR3nt: TGTGCCAGCAGTGTTCAGGGGGGAGAAAAACTGTTTTTT
abundance: NA; v_gene: TRBV30; d_gene: NA; j_gene: TRBJ1-1; CDR3aa: CAWSIQGYTEAFF; CDR3nt: TGTGCCTGGAGCATCCAAGGGTACACTGAAGCTTTCTTT
abundance: NA; v_gene: TRBV9; d_gene: NA; j_gene: TRBJ2-7; CDR3aa: CASSVGGAGYEQYF; CDR3nt: TGTGCCAGCAGCGTAGGTGGGGCGGGGTACGAGCAGTACTTC
abundance: NA; v_gene: TRBV2; d_gene: TRBD1; j_gene: TRBJ2-5; CDR3aa: CASSSDRGSGETQYF; CDR3nt: TGTGCCAGCAGTTCCGACAGGGGAAGTGGAGAGACCCAGTACTTC
abundance: NA; v_gene: TRBV19; d_gene: NA; j_gene: TRBJ1-5; CDR3aa: CASSRYGDAQPQHF; CDR3nt: TGTGCCAGTAGTCGGTATGGGGATGCTCAGCCCCAGCATTTT
abundance: NA; v_gene: TRBV29-1; d_gene: NA; j_gene: TRBJ2-1; CDR3aa: CSVSHLWSISYNEQFF; CDR3nt: TGCAGCGTTAGTCATCTCTGGTCGATCTCCTACAATGAGCAGTTCTTC
abundance: once; v_gene: TRBV9; d_gene: NA; j_gene: TRBJ2-7; CDR3aa: CASSPVGTALEQYF; CDR3nt: TGTGCCAGCAGCCCAGTCGGGACGGCTCTCGAGCAGTACTTC
abundance: NA; v_gene: TRBV7-9; d_gene: TRBD1; j_gene: TRBJ1-2; CDR3aa: CASSLGQGPNYGYTF; CDR3nt: TGTGCCAGCAGCTTAGGACAGGGGCCCAACTATGGCTACACCTTC
abundance: NA; v_gene: TRBV5-1; d_gene: TRBD1; j_gene: TRBJ1-5; CDR3aa: CASSPTGGGNQPQHF; CDR3nt: TGCGCCAGCAGCCCGACAGGGGGAGGAAATCAGCCCCAGCATTTT
abundance: NA; v_gene: TRBV18; d_gene: NA; j_gene: TRBJ1-2; CDR3aa: CASSSGRSPNYGYTF; CDR3nt: TGTGCCAGCTCATCCGGACGGAGCCCTAACTATGGCTACACCTTC
abundance: NA; v_gene: TRBV4-1; d_gene: TRBD2; j_gene: TRBJ2-2; CDR3aa: CASSQGRAGGPSGELFF; CDR3nt: TGCGCCAGCAGCCAAGGGAGAGCGGGAGGGCCAAGCGGGGAGCTGTTTTTT
abundance: once; v_gene: TRBV9; d_gene: NA; j_gene: TRBJ1-3; CDR3aa: CASSVVTCRVIGNTIYF; CDR3nt: TGTGCCAGCAGCGTAGTTACATGCAGGGTAATTGGAAACACCATATATTTT
abundance: NA; v_gene: TRBV5-1; d_gene: TRBD2; j_gene: TRBJ2-7; CDR3aa: CASSSGTSDHYEQYF; CDR3nt: TGCGCCAGCAGCAGTGGGACTAGCGACCACTACGAGCAGTACTTC
abundance: NA; v_gene: TRBV28; d_gene: NA; j_gene: TRBJ1-4; CDR3aa: CASSPWTRTNEKLFF; CDR3nt: TGTGCCAGCAGTCCTTGGACGCGGACTAATGAAAAACTGTTTTTT
abundance: few; v_gene: TRBV5-1; d_gene: NA; j_gene: TRBJ1-5; CDR3aa: CASSLDGSNQPQHF; CDR3nt: TGCGCCAGCAGCTTGGACGGTAGCAATCAGCCCCAGCATTTT
abundance: NA; v_gene: TRBV2; d_gene: TRBD1; j_gene: TRBJ1-5; CDR3aa: CASRAGQAYSNQPQHF; CDR3nt: TGTGCCAGCAGGGCGGGACAGGCTTATAGCAATCAGCCCCAGCATTTT
abundance: NA; v_gene: TRBV25-1; d_gene: TRBD2; j_gene: TRBJ2-5; CDR3aa: CASSEKRALGSGETQYF; CDR3nt: TGTGCCAGCAGCGAAAAAAGGGCCCTAGGTAGCGGGGAGACCCAGTACTTC
abundance: few; v_gene: TRBV6-5; d_gene: NA; j_gene: TRBJ2-1; CDR3aa: CASSPDSYNEQFF; CDR3nt: TGTGCCAGCAGCCCGGACAGTTACAATGAGCAGTTCTTC
abundance: NA; v_gene: TRBV25-1; d_gene: TRBD2; j_gene: TRBJ2-2; CDR3aa: CASSETSGLSTGELFF; CDR3nt: TGTGCCAGCAGTGAAACTAGCGGGCTCAGCACCGGGGAGCTGTTTTTT
abundance: NA; v_gene: TRBV6-6; d_gene: TRBD2; j_gene: TRBJ2-7; CDR3aa: CASKKGTSAAYEQYF; CDR3nt: TGTGCCAGCAAGAAAGGGACTAGCGCCGCATACGAGCAGTACTTC
abundance: NA; v_gene: TRBV6-1; d_gene: NA; j_gene: TRBJ1-3; CDR3aa: CASRRGEHSGNTIYF; CDR3nt: TGTGCCAGCAGACGCGGGGAGCACTCTGGAAACACCATATATTTT
abundance: NA; v_gene: TRBV5-4; d_gene: NA; j_gene: TRBJ2-6; CDR3aa: CASSLGYSGANVLTF; CDR3nt: TGTGCCAGCAGCTTGGGGTACTCTGGGGCCAACGTCCTGACTTTC
abundance: NA; v_gene: TRBV5-1; d_gene: TRBD1; j_gene: TRBJ1-2; CDR3aa: CASSWKGQGIHGYTF; CDR3nt: TGCGCCAGCAGCTGGAAGGGACAGGGGATCCATGGCTACACCTTC
abundance: NA; v_gene: TRBV30; d_gene: NA; j_gene: TRBJ2-3; CDR3aa: CAWSGVSDTQYF; CDR3nt: TGTGCCTGGAGTGGAGTCTCGGATACGCAGTATTTT
abundance: few; v_gene: TRBV6-1; d_gene: TRBD1; j_gene: TRBJ1-1; CDR3aa: CASKTGNMNTEAFF; CDR3nt: TGTGCCAGCAAGACAGGGAACATGAACACTGAAGCTTTCTTT
abundance: NA; v_gene: TRBV19; d_gene: TRBD1; j_gene: TRBJ1-4; CDR3aa: CASSEPGQGRRRGKLFF; CDR3nt: TGTGCCAGTAGTGAGCCCGGACAGGGCCGAAGGAGGGGAAAACTGTTTTTT